One and the same sample provided the 5 T cell receptor beta chains below, sequenced in a study of blood T cell repertoires in COVID-19. Only in-frame clones appear in the TCRdb table, and some are missing; sequencing was by immunoSEQ multiplex PCR. The table lists around 150,000 clones, around four fifths of them singletons. The material sequenced was peripheral blood. The source of these receptors is a woman older than 75 with acute or convalescent COVID-19.

The chain uses TRBV9 and TRBJ2-1; weak D call: TRBD2 (5 bases). Germline loops: CDR1 SGDLS, CDR2 YYNGEE. V dropped 4 bases and J dropped 0 bases, with 11 bases sitting between them. This CDR3 spans 15 amino acids. This chain's CDR3 is CASSLTGISYNEQFF. DNA for the CDR3: TGTGCCAGCAGCCTTACGGGAATCTCCTACAATGAGCAGTTCTTC.

This chain connects TRBV3-1 (or the pseudogene TRBV3-2) to TRBJ1-5; TRBD1 agrees at 10 bases. Germline V gene sequence: CDR1 LGHDT, CDR2 YNNKEL (reference sequence). Unmatched junction bases numbered 14, after V lost 3 bases and J lost 0 bases. This CDR3 has 20 residues. The CDR3 here is CASSHYNRTGGSYSNQPQHF. Written as DNA, the CDR3 is TGTGCCAGCAGCCATTACAACAGGACAGGGGGTTCATATAGCAATCAGCCCCAGCATTTT.

V is TRBV12-3 or TRBV12-4 and J is TRBJ2-4; 8 bases align to TRBD2. V dropped 5 bases and J dropped 7; count of bases not matched to a gene: 4. The CDR3 runs to 13 residues. This CDR3 is CASSSGSLNIQYF. The CDR3 region has the DNA TGTGCCAGCAGTAGCGGGAGTTTGAACATTCAGTACTTC.

For the CDR3, the DNA is TGTGCCACCACGACTGGCGGGACCTATGGCTACACCTTC. Protein sequence: CATTTGGTYGYTF. The V and J genes are TRBV15 and TRBJ1-2, with D possibly matching TRBD1 (5 bases). V was shortened by 7 bases and J by 4 bases, with 13 bases between the two germline ends. The CDR3 has 13 residues. Per the germline V gene, CDR1 is LNHNV and CDR2 is YYDKDF (reference sequence).

The chain has TRBV5-6 and TRBJ2-7, with D possibly TRBD1 on 7 matching bases. This CDR3 comprises 15 residues. The germline V gene has CDR1 SGHDT and CDR2 YYEEEE. V lost 4 bases, J lost 3 bases, and 17 bases lay in between. The CDR3 protein is CASSHTGVGGYEQYF. The CDR3, as DNA: TGTGCCAGCAGCCATACAGGGGTCGGGGGCTACGAGCAGTACTTC.